The entry below gives a single TCR beta chain sequence along with its context. The sample originates from a study of blood T cell repertoires in COVID-19. In the source study's methods: Amplified reference gene primers provided the basis for estimating nucleated cell counts. Clones were read by immunoSEQ multiplex PCR, and TCRdb kept only the in-frame ones, dropping some. V and J calls and clone size are copied from that table; D and trimming were computed from the DNA. There are fewer than 450,000 clones in the sample; about nine tenths occur only once, and about 7.3% lies in the top ten. It was during active infection that Seattle patients were enrolled and then longitudinally followed. V gave up 5 bases and J gave up 1 base, with 11 bases separating them. Germline loops: CDR1 MNHNY, CDR2 SVGAGI (reference sequence). The CDR3 totals 14 residues.

This sequence originates from a woman between 65 and 79 years old with COVID-19, enrolled during active disease. The chain carries TRBV6-6 and TRBJ1-1; D is unresolved. The sequencing sample was made of peripheral blood. CDR3 sequence: CASSLREANTEAFF. CDR3 sequence (DNA): TGTGCCAGCAGTCTTAGGGAGGCGAACACTGAAGCTTTCTTT.